These T cell receptor beta chains were read from a single sample in a study of Ad26.COV2.S vaccination and SARS-CoV-2 variants. Libraries were prepared by immunoSEQ multiplex PCR; TCRdb keeps only in-frame clonotypes and omits some of them. There are more than 300,000 clones in the sample; around 89% occur only once, and around 5.3% lies in the top ten. The sample consisted of peripheral blood, taken in a trial of Ad26.COV2.S vaccine versus placebo. These receptor sequences come from a person between 18 and 65 years old who received the Ad26.COV2.S COVID-19 vaccine or a placebo. The CDR3 runs from the conserved cysteine through the conserved F or W. A D gene is named only where the DNA matches it firmly. A clone size is listed for some rows: how often the clone was seen (once, few, many), or a class if it is expanded.

CDR3 DNA: TGTGCCTGGAGCCGACTAGCGGCCCTTGGGCGCACAGATACGCAGTATTTT; CDR3 protein: CAWSRLAALGRTDTQYF; J gene: TRBJ2-3; V gene: TRBV30; clone size: NA; D gene: TRBD2
CDR3 DNA: TGTGCCAGCAGCCCGCGACTAGCGGGGGACCAAGAGACCCAGTACTTC; CDR3 protein: CASSPRLAGDQETQYF; J gene: TRBJ2-5; V gene: TRBV4-2; clone size: NA; D gene: TRBD2
CDR3 DNA: TGTGCCAGCAGTTTTATAAGGCGATCCTATGGCTACACCTTC; CDR3 protein: CASSFIRRSYGYTF; J gene: TRBJ1-2; V gene: TRBV28; clone size: NA; D gene: NA
CDR3 DNA: TGTGCCAGCAGTCGACAGGGCGGAACTGAAGCTTTCTTT; CDR3 protein: CASSRQGGTEAFF; J gene: TRBJ1-1; V gene: TRBV2; clone size: few; D gene: TRBD1
CDR3 DNA: TGCAGCGTGCCAACTAGCGGGACCCAGTACTTC; CDR3 protein: CSVPTSGTQYF; J gene: TRBJ2-5; V gene: TRBV29-1; clone size: NA; D gene: TRBD2
CDR3 DNA: TGTGCCAGCAGTTCCCCTACCGGAGGGGGGGCGAATTCACCCCTCCACTTT; CDR3 protein: CASSSPTGGGANSPLHF; J gene: TRBJ1-6; V gene: TRBV28; clone size: NA; D gene: NA
CDR3 DNA: TGTGCCAGCTCAGAGACAGGGGCTAACCCCTACAATGAGCAGTTCTTC; CDR3 protein: CASSETGANPYNEQFF; J gene: TRBJ2-1; V gene: TRBV18; clone size: NA; D gene: TRBD1
CDR3 DNA: TGTGCCAGCAGCGTAGGGGGCGTTGGAAACACCATATATTTT; CDR3 protein: CASSVGGVGNTIYF; J gene: TRBJ1-3; V gene: TRBV7-9; clone size: NA; D gene: TRBD1
CDR3 DNA: TGTGCCAGCTCACGTACAGGGGGCTCTGATCAGCCCCAGCATTTT; CDR3 protein: CASSRTGGSDQPQHF; J gene: TRBJ1-5; V gene: TRBV18; clone size: NA; D gene: TRBD1
CDR3 DNA: TGTGCCAGCAGCTTAGTGTCTCGTCGACGGCTAAAGATGAACACTGAAGCTTTCTTT; CDR3 protein: CASSLVSRRRLKMNTEAFF; J gene: TRBJ1-1; V gene: TRBV7-2; clone size: once; D gene: NA
CDR3 DNA: TGTGCCAGCAGCGCCGGACAGGGTTTGAATGAGCAGTTCTTC; CDR3 protein: CASSAGQGLNEQFF; J gene: TRBJ2-1; V gene: TRBV5-6; clone size: NA; D gene: TRBD1
CDR3 DNA: TGTGCCAGTAGTATAGACAGCGCTGGAAACACCATATATTTT; CDR3 protein: CASSIDSAGNTIYF; J gene: TRBJ1-3; V gene: TRBV19; clone size: NA; D gene: NA
CDR3 DNA: TGCGCCAGCAGCTTGGGAGGGAGTCGTGCCGAGCAGTACTTC; CDR3 protein: CASSLGGSRAEQYF; J gene: TRBJ2-7; V gene: TRBV5-1; clone size: NA; D gene: NA
CDR3 DNA: TGTGCCAGCAGCTTGAGGGGCAGCATAACCTTCTACGAGCAGTACTTC; CDR3 protein: CASSLRGSITFYEQYF; J gene: TRBJ2-7; V gene: TRBV5-6; clone size: once; D gene: NA
CDR3 DNA: TGCAGTGCTAGTTCCCTCAGGGTCACTGAAGCTTTCTTT; CDR3 protein: CSASSLRVTEAFF; J gene: TRBJ1-1; V gene: TRBV20-1; clone size: NA; D gene: NA
CDR3 DNA: TGTGCCAGCAGGGACAGGGGGCAACGTGGCTACACCTTC; CDR3 protein: CASRDRGQRGYTF; J gene: TRBJ1-2; V gene: TRBV2; clone size: NA; D gene: TRBD1
CDR3 DNA: TGCGCCAGCATGGTGGGTATCGGCACAGATACGCAGTATTTT; CDR3 protein: CASMVGIGTDTQYF; J gene: TRBJ2-3; V gene: TRBV5-1; clone size: NA; D gene: NA
CDR3 DNA: TGTGCCAGCAGCTTAGTTGCAGAAATCAACTATGGCTACACCTTC; CDR3 protein: CASSLVAEINYGYTF; J gene: TRBJ1-2; V gene: TRBV7-2; clone size: NA; D gene: NA
CDR3 DNA: TGTGCCAGCTCACAGGGGATCGACCAGCCCCAGCATTTT; CDR3 protein: CASSQGIDQPQHF; J gene: TRBJ1-5; V gene: TRBV18; clone size: NA; D gene: NA
CDR3 DNA: TGTGCCTGGAGTGAGGCGGGCTACGAGCAGTACTTC; CDR3 protein: CAWSEAGYEQYF; J gene: TRBJ2-7; V gene: TRBV30; clone size: once; D gene: NA
CDR3 DNA: TGTGCCAGCAGCGGGGGGACCCATGAGCAGTTCTTC; CDR3 protein: CASSGGTHEQFF; J gene: TRBJ2-1; V gene: TRBV9; clone size: NA; D gene: NA
CDR3 DNA: TGCGCCAGCAGCTTGAGGCTAGCGGGGGGCGGAGATACGCAGTATTTT; CDR3 protein: CASSLRLAGGGDTQYF; J gene: TRBJ2-3; V gene: TRBV5-1; clone size: once; D gene: TRBD2
CDR3 DNA: TGTGCCAGCAGCTTCTCCCCGGGACAGAATTCACCCCTCCACTTT; CDR3 protein: CASSFSPGQNSPLHF; J gene: TRBJ1-6; V gene: TRBV13; clone size: NA; D gene: TRBD1
CDR3 DNA: TGTGCCAGCAGCGTAGGGACAGGGGGCGTCAATGAAAAACTGTTTTTT; CDR3 protein: CASSVGTGGVNEKLFF; J gene: TRBJ1-4; V gene: TRBV9; clone size: NA; D gene: TRBD1
CDR3 DNA: TGTGCCAGCAGTGAAGCGGGGGGCACAGATACGCAGTATTTT; CDR3 protein: CASSEAGGTDTQYF; J gene: TRBJ2-3; V gene: TRBV6-4; clone size: many; D gene: TRBD2
CDR3 DNA: TGCGCCAGCAGCTTGAATCAGGGTTCCGGCTATGGCTACACCTTC; CDR3 protein: CASSLNQGSGYGYTF; J gene: TRBJ1-2; V gene: TRBV5-1; clone size: NA; D gene: NA
CDR3 DNA: TGTGCCAGCAGCCTGGGACCGGGACAGGCTGGAAACACCATATATTTT; CDR3 protein: CASSLGPGQAGNTIYF; J gene: TRBJ1-3; V gene: TRBV7-3; clone size: NA; D gene: TRBD1
CDR3 DNA: TGTGCCAGCAGCGAACTAAGCACAGATACGCAGTATTTT; CDR3 protein: CASSELSTDTQYF; J gene: TRBJ2-3; V gene: TRBV7-6; clone size: NA; D gene: NA
CDR3 DNA: TGCGCCAGCAGCTTGGGGGCGGGGACTCACAATGAGCAGTTCTTC; CDR3 protein: CASSLGAGTHNEQFF; J gene: TRBJ2-1; V gene: TRBV5-1; clone size: NA; D gene: NA